The clone carrying this TCR beta chain was counted ten times or more. This sample is part of a study of CD8 T cells in ankylosing spondylitis. TCRdb reprocessed the 5' RACE reads via MiXCR and lists one record per CDR3 protein. The table records about 39,000 distinct CDR3 sequences, over 3.5% of them present only once. The CDR3 extends over 15 amino acids. CDR1 SGDLS and CDR2 YYNGEE come from the germline V gene. Trimming removed 3 bases at V and 7 bases at J, with 19 bases between. The chain uses TRBV9 and TRBJ1-2, with a possible D match to TRBD1 (6 bases). The receptor comes from a female donor with ankylosing spondylitis or in good health (not recorded which). Sequences were obtained from blood, either unsorted or a sorted T cell fraction (not recorded which). The CDR3 bases are TGTGCCAGCAGCGCCAACAGGGAAGGAAAGGCTGGCTACACCTTC. This encodes CASSANREGKAGYTF.